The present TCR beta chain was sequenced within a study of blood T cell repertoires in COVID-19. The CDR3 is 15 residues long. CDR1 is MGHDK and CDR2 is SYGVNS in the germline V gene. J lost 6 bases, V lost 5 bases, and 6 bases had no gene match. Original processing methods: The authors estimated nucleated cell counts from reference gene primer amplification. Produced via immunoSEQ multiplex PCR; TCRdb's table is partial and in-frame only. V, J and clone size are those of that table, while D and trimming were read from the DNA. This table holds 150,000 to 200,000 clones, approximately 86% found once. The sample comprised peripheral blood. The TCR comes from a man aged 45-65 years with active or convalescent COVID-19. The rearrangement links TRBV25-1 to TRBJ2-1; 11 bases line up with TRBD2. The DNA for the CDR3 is TGTGCCAGCAGTCATAGCGGGAGGGCCCCCAATGAGCAGTTCTTC. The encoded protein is CASSHSGRAPNEQFF.